One and the same sample provided the 10 T cell receptor beta chains below, sequenced in a study of shared clonotypes between healthy human individuals. TCRdb's copy holds only in-frame clones and misses some; the assay was immunoSEQ multiplex PCR. The sample carries hundreds of thousands of clones, about 90% recorded once. Naive CD8 populations comprised CD45RO-negative cells positively selected for CCR7, excluding terminally differentiated effector memory CD45RA+ cells. The sequencing input was naive CD8+ T cells sorted from blood. These receptors originate from a man aged 30 to 45 in good health.

This clone appeared once. The J gene is TRBJ1-1, the V gene TRBV4-1; 10 bases line up with TRBD1. J lost 0 bases, V lost 2 bases, and 9 bases had no gene match. This CDR3 spans 18 amino acids. Germline V gene sequence: CDR1 MGHRA, CDR2 YSYEKL. CDR3 sequence (DNA): TGCGCCAGCAGCCAATTCCCTCCGGGACAGGGGATGAACACTGAAGCTTTCTTT. Protein: CASSQFPPGQGMNTEAFF.

This chain connects TRBV20-1 to TRBJ2-7; D not resolved. CDR3 length: 11 residues. Trimming shortened V by 3 bases and J by 7 bases, and 10 bases separated the two germline ends. Germline V gene data show CDR1 as DFQATT and CDR2 as SNEGSKA (reference sequence). The CDR3 DNA reads as TGCAGTGCTAGGGAAATTAGTGAGCAGTACTTC. Encoded protein: CSAREISEQYF.

The chain combines TRBV28 with TRBJ1-2; 9 positions match TRBD1. V lost 5 bases, J lost 8 bases, and 9 bases stayed unmatched. CDR3 length: 14 residues. Germline V lookup: CDR1 MDHEN, CDR2 SYDVKM. The CDR3: CASSPPGQGRGYTF. The CDR3 DNA reads as TGTGCCAGCAGTCCACCGGGACAGGGCAGAGGCTACACCTTC.

The DNA for the CDR3 is TGTGCCAGCAGAGTTAGGGGTGTGACTGAAGCTTTCTTT. Translating gives CASRVRGVTEAFF. V usage is TRBV27 and J usage is TRBJ1-1; maybe TRBD1 (5 bases). Germline V gene sequence: CDR1 MNHEY, CDR2 SMNVEV (reference sequence). This CDR3 has 13 amino acids. Trimming shortened V by 6 bases and J by 5 bases, and 13 bases separated the two germline ends.

This chain joins TRBV4-1 and TRBJ1-4; D possibly corresponds to TRBD1 (5 bases). This CDR3 is built from 14 residues. Trimming shortened V by 0 bases and J by 6 bases, and 8 bases separated the two germline ends. Germline loops: CDR1 MGHRA, CDR2 YSYEKL. In DNA form, the CDR3 reads TGCGCCAGCAGCCAAGATGGGACCGATGAAAAACTGTTTTTT. As protein: CASSQDGTDEKLFF.

This chain uses TRBV7-8 with TRBJ2-7, with 11 bases aligning to TRBD1. Per germline, CDR1 SGHVS and CDR2 FQNEAQ. This CDR3 contains 16 residues. Unmatched junction bases numbered 12, after V lost 5 bases and J lost 6 bases. The CDR3 nucleotides read TGTGCCAGCAGCCCTCTAGGGGGACAGGGGGTGGTCGAGCAGTACTTC. Translating gives CASSPLGGQGVVEQYF.

This clone was found a few times. This chain connects TRBV21-1 to TRBJ2-1. TRBV21-1 is listed as a pseudogene. This CDR3 is built from 16 residues. This CDR3 is CASSNLRQLGGNEQFF. DNA of the CDR3: TGTGCCAGCAGCAATTTGCGGCAACTTGGGGGCAATGAGCAGTTCTTC.

The CDR3 protein is CASSQMDRGFYGYTF. In nucleotides, the CDR3 is TGTGCCAGTAGCCAAATGGACAGGGGGTTCTATGGCTACACCTTC. This chain uses TRBV19 with TRBJ1-2; TRBD1 matches 10 bases. The ends lost 6 bases at V and 4 bases at J; junction bases unmatched: 8. There are 15 residues in the CDR3. Per germline, CDR1 LNHDA and CDR2 SQIVND (reference sequence).

The table lists this clone with a few counts. The chain uses TRBV4-1 and TRBJ1-5, with TRBD1 matching over 12 bases. After removal of 3 bases from V and 5 bases from J, the junction contained 2 bases not matched to a gene. CDR3 size: 15 residues. Germline lookup yields CDR1 MGHRA and CDR2 YSYEKL. This CDR3 reads CASSQGQGAHQPQHF. The CDR3 bases are TGCGCCAGCAGCCAGGGACAGGGGGCCCATCAGCCCCAGCATTTT.

The rearrangement links TRBV7-9 to TRBJ2-7; possibly TRBD1 or TRBD2 for D (5 bases each). Deletions cut 7 bases from V and 3 bases from J, with 16 bases between. There are 14 residues in the CDR3. Germline lookup yields CDR1 SEHNR and CDR2 FQNEAQ (reference sequence). CDR3 amino acids: CASTPGTAIYEQYF. In DNA form, the CDR3 reads TGTGCCAGCACCCCCGGGACGGCAATCTACGAGCAGTACTTC.